The 7 T cell receptor beta chains in this list originate from one sample, sequenced in a study of long-term antiretroviral therapy in people with HIV. Version v3.0 of the immunoSEQ assay ran at survey level. The protocol was immunoSEQ multiplex PCR, while the TCRdb copy is restricted to in-frame clones and leaves out a portion. The table lists 9,000 to 10,000 clones, 80% to 90% of them singletons, with approximately 17% in the top ten. Source: unsorted PBMCs, taken 0.7 years after starting antiretroviral therapy. These receptors all come from a man aged 40-49 years with HIV.

The V and J genes are TRBV11-2 and TRBJ2-7; 11 nucleotides agree with TRBD1. The CDR3 covers 15 residues. CDR1 is SGHAT and CDR2 is FQNNGV in the germline V gene. V lost 6 bases to trimming and J lost 3 bases; unmatched junction nucleotides: 7. The CDR3 protein is CASSFVGTGGYEQYF. The CDR3 coding sequence is TGTGCCAGCAGTTTCGTTGGGACAGGGGGCTACGAGCAGTACTTC.

V and J are TRBV2 and TRBJ1-1; the D is unclear. This CDR3 comprises 14 residues. CDR1 is SNHLY and CDR2 is FYNNEI in the germline V gene. V lost 9 bases and J lost 1, with 15 bases in between. CDR3 in amino acids: CASPQTLQNTEAFF. CDR3 sequence (DNA): TGTGCCAGTCCTCAGACCCTCCAGAACACTGAAGCTTTCTTT. Full variable domain (outside the CDR3, taken from reference TRBV2 and TRBJ1-1): EPEVTQTPSHQVTQMGQEVILRCVPISNHLYFYWYRQILGQKVEFLVSFYNNEISEKSEIFDDQFSVERPDGSNFTLKIRSTKLEDSAMYFCASPQTLQNTEAFFGQGTRLTVV.

This clone showed up just once. This rearrangement joins TRBV6-5 to TRBJ1-1, with TRBD1 matching 8 bases. Per the germline V gene, CDR1 is MNHEY and CDR2 is SVGAGI. With 1 base clipped from V and 4 bases from J, the junction kept 8 bases outside the gene matches. This CDR3 has 16 residues. The DNA for the CDR3 is TGTGCCAGCAGTTACTTGGGGCTGACAGGGGCCACTGAAGCTTTCTTT. This gives the protein CASSYLGLTGATEAFF.

This clone was observed a single time. CDR3 nucleotides: TGTGCCAGCAGAGCGGCCGGAGGGTGGAAAGAGACCCAGTACTTC. Amino acids: CASRAAGGWKETQYF. The V and J genes are TRBV7-9 and TRBJ2-5, with D perhaps TRBD2 (6 bases). The CDR3 sequence is 15 residues long. Per the germline V gene, CDR1 is SEHNR and CDR2 is FQNEAQ (reference sequence). V was trimmed by 6 bases and J by 3 bases, leaving 17 bases between them.

The chain links TRBV27 to TRBJ2-3, with a tentative D call TRBD2 (6 bases). Between the trimmed V and J ends, which lost 4 bases and 1 base, there was a span of 12 bases. Germline values: CDR1 MNHEY, CDR2 SMNVEV (reference sequence). The CDR3 totals 15 residues. CDR3 nucleotide sequence: TGTGCCAGCAGTTCAACGGGACTCCGCACAGATACGCAGTATTTT. Its translation is CASSSTGLRTDTQYF.

This clone rates as large. The genes are TRBV19 and TRBJ2-7, with D maybe TRBD1 (6 bases). The V end lost 6 bases, the J end lost 2 bases, and 11 bases lay between the germline ends. The CDR3 sequence is 13 residues long. Looked up from germline, CDR1 is LNHDA and CDR2 is SQIVND (reference sequence). The CDR3 here is CASRDSGAYEQYF. The DNA of the CDR3 is TGTGCCAGTAGGGACAGCGGAGCCTACGAGCAGTACTTC.

The V call is TRBV5-4, the J call TRBJ2-3; TRBD2 agrees at 8 bases. J was trimmed by 0 bases and V by 2 bases; bases with no gene match: 2. The germline V gene encodes CDR1 SGHNT and CDR2 YYREEE (reference sequence). The CDR3 totals 15 residues. The CDR3 sequence is CASSLTSGSTDTQYF. For the CDR3, the DNA is TGTGCCAGCAGCTTAACTAGCGGAAGCACAGATACGCAGTATTTT.